This paragraph reports one TCR beta chain. The antigen is not known. The sample comes from a study of OX40 agonist ivuxolimab in advanced cancers. Study-level findings and limits: Researchers did not establish what antigens the expanded peripheral T cells target. CD8+ T cells averaged more expanded clones than CD4+.

The repertoire was sequenced with immunoSEQ multiplex PCR; TCRdb's copy has only in-frame clones and lacks some. Counted here are about 95,000 clones, approximately 85% occurring once; the ten biggest clones make up about 3.8%. Per germline, CDR1 SGHTS and CDR2 YDEGEE. V gave up 0 bases and J gave up 0 bases, with 23 bases separating them. The CDR3 extends over 20 amino acids. This receptor was identified in an adult with an advanced solid tumor such as melanoma, head and neck, liver or kidney cancer. The sample was CD4+ or CD8+ T cells sorted from blood, taken in a trial of the OX40 agonist ivuxolimab. The chain joins TRBV5-8 to TRBJ2-3; D not certain. DNA of the CDR3: TGTGCCAGCAGCTTGGTAGCCCCCCCGATCAGCTTTCCTAGCACAGATACGCAGTATTTT. This gives the protein CASSLVAPPISFPSTDTQYF.